Listed below are T cell receptor beta chains from one sample, sequenced in a study of T-cell memory formation after mild COVID-19. TCRdb itself ran the 5' RACE reads through MiXCR, one entry per CDR3 protein. The data contain approximately 260,000 distinct CDR3 sequences, 16% of them singletons. Sequencing was performed on PBMCs or a T cell subset sorted from them (not recorded which). These TCRs come from a young man who had mild COVID-19 (a few samples of this study predate the infection). Cell type and time point are not known. Each CDR3 is given with its conserved first and last residue. Each record gives: clone size, J gene, V gene, D gene, CDR3 protein, CDR3 DNA. The D gene is left open where the match is weak. Some rows mark clone size as missing; the rest say once, few, many or name a class of expanded clone.

many | TRBJ2-2 | TRBV18 | . | CASSTETGELFF | TGTGCCAGCTCAACGGAGACCGGGGAGCTGTTTTTT
. | TRBJ2-1 | TRBV4-1 | TRBD2 | CASSQARGSGSHNEQFF | TGCGCCAGCAGCCAAGCCCGCGGTAGCGGGTCCCACAATGAGCAGTTCTTC
few | TRBJ2-5 | TRBV4-1 | . | CASSQQLALQETQYF | TGCGCCAGCAGCCAGCAACTAGCACTCCAAGAGACCCAGTACTTC
few | TRBJ1-5 | TRBV20-1 | TRBD1 | CSARGQGPGQPQHF | TGCAGTGCTAGAGGACAGGGTCCCGGTCAGCCCCAGCATTTT
few | TRBJ1-4 | TRBV7-9 | . | CASSLDPGAQKLFF | TGTGCCAGCAGCTTAGACCCTGGGGCGCAAAAACTGTTTTTT
few | TRBJ1-2 | TRBV5-1 | . | CASRENYGYTF | TGCGCCAGCAGAGAAAACTATGGCTACACCTTC
few | TRBJ2-5 | TRBV29-1 | . | CSVTRDLGTETQYF | TGCAGCGTCACAAGGGACCTCGGGACCGAGACCCAGTACTTC
many | TRBJ2-7 | TRBV7-2 | TRBD2 | CASSFTSGVYEQYF | TGTGCCAGCAGCTTTACTAGCGGGGTCTACGAGCAGTACTTC
. | TRBJ2-3 | TRBV20-1 | . | CSARSSVGTDTQYF | TGCAGTGCTAGAAGCAGCGTTGGCACAGATACGCAGTATTTT
. | TRBJ2-3 | TRBV7-3 | . | CASSPTDVRGTDTQYF | TGTGCCAGCAGCCCCACAGACGTTAGGGGCACAGATACGCAGTATTTT
. | TRBJ2-1 | TRBV29-1 | . | CSAGIRTREFF | TGCAGCGCGGGAATAAGGACACGGGAGTTCTTC
few | TRBJ2-5 | TRBV12-3/TRBV12-4 | . | CASSFRRAQYF | TGTGCCAGCAGTTTTAGAAGGGCCCAGTACTTC
few | TRBJ2-5 | TRBV20-1 | . | CSAGGRRQETQYF | TGCAGTGCTGGGGGACGCAGGCAAGAGACCCAGTACTTC
. | TRBJ2-1 | TRBV29-1 | TRBD2 | CSVELAGPSGEQFF | TGCAGCGTTGAACTAGCGGGCCCGTCGGGTGAGCAGTTCTTC
few | TRBJ2-7 | TRBV7-2 | TRBD2 | CASSTALAGGHEQYF | TGTGCCAGCAGCACCGCTCTAGCGGGGGGGCACGAGCAGTACTTC
. | TRBJ2-5 | TRBV20-1 | . | CSARDSRDLWGTQYF | TGCAGTGCTAGAGATTCCCGGGATCTATGGGGGACCCAGTACTTC
few | TRBJ1-3 | TRBV29-1 | TRBD1 | CSDTGQAVPGNTIYF | TGCAGCGACACCGGACAGGCTGTCCCTGGAAACACCATATATTTT
. | TRBJ2-5 | TRBV6-2/TRBV6-3 | TRBD2 | CASSSGTSWRETQYF | TGTGCCAGCAGCTCCGGGACTAGCTGGCGGGAGACCCAGTACTTC
. | TRBJ1-1 | TRBV28 | TRBD1 | CASRFLTGSGTEAFF | TGTGCCAGCAGATTTTTGACAGGGTCCGGCACTGAAGCTTTCTTT
. | TRBJ2-5 | TRBV11-2 | . | CASSFFTGSETQYF | TGTGCCAGCAGCTTTTTCACGGGGTCAGAGACCCAGTACTTC
. | TRBJ1-1 | TRBV4-3 | TRBD1 | CASSQVSGGRFGTEAFF | TGCGCCAGCAGCCAAGTTTCAGGGGGTAGGTTCGGCACTGAAGCTTTCTTT
few | TRBJ2-6 | TRBV7-9 | TRBD1 | CASSFPGTGSGANVLTF | TGTGCCAGCAGCTTCCCCGGGACAGGGTCTGGGGCCAACGTCCTGACTTTC
. | TRBJ1-6 | TRBV4-3 | . | CASSSPGGVPLHF | TGCGCCAGCAGCTCCCCGGGGGGGGTGCCCCTCCACTTT
many | TRBJ1-2 | TRBV7-2 | . | CASSFTLGYTF | TGTGCCAGCAGCTTTACCCTGGGCTACACCTTC
. | TRBJ2-1 | TRBV4-1 | TRBD2 | CASSPGGVAGAYNEQFF | TGCGCCAGCAGCCCAGGAGGGGTAGCGGGGGCTTACAATGAGCAGTTCTTC
. | TRBJ2-1 | TRBV13 | . | CASSGARGEQFF | TGTGCCAGCAGCGGGGCCAGAGGTGAGCAGTTCTTC
. | TRBJ1-2 | TRBV11-2 | . | CASSSPGEYGYTF | TGTGCCAGCAGCTCCCCCGGGGAATATGGCTACACCTTC
few | TRBJ2-3 | TRBV7-8 | TRBD2 | CASSSRGGRPDTQYF | TGTGCCAGCAGCTCCCGGGGGGGGAGGCCAGATACGCAGTATTTT
few | TRBJ1-2 | TRBV4-1 | . | CASSQGPDSPPGGYTF | TGCGCCAGCAGCCAAGGCCCTGACAGTCCCCCCGGCGGCTACACCTTC
. | TRBJ1-5 | TRBV29-1 | TRBD1 | CSTAGGWDQPQHF | TGCAGCACCGCAGGGGGTTGGGATCAGCCCCAGCATTTT
. | TRBJ2-7 | TRBV14 | TRBD2 | CASSQASGLAGNYEQYF | TGTGCCAGCAGCCAAGCCTCGGGACTAGCGGGGAACTACGAGCAGTACTTC
few | TRBJ2-7 | TRBV6-6 | TRBD1 | CASTGTVRGEQYF | TGTGCCAGCACCGGGACAGTAAGGGGCGAGCAGTACTTC
. | TRBJ2-3 | TRBV5-1 | . | CASSLEGSGLTDTQYF | TGCGCCAGCAGCTTGGAAGGATCTGGCCTCACAGATACGCAGTATTTT
few | TRBJ2-6 | TRBV2 | . | CASRVQGSGANVLTF | TGTGCCAGCAGAGTACAGGGCTCTGGGGCCAACGTCCTGACTTTC
. | TRBJ2-7 | TRBV18 | TRBD2 | CASSPPTSGPYEQYF | TGTGCCAGCTCACCACCAACTAGCGGACCCTACGAGCAGTACTTC
. | TRBJ2-7 | TRBV24-1 | . | CATRPDEQYF | TGTGCCACCAGACCAGACGAGCAGTACTTC
few | TRBJ2-1 | TRBV4-1 | . | CASSQAPGFEQFF | TGCGCCAGCAGCCAAGCCCCAGGGTTTGAGCAGTTCTTC
few | TRBJ2-7 | TRBV3-1 | . | CASSQGQPGEQYF | TGTGCCAGCAGCCAAGGTCAGCCTGGCGAGCAGTACTTC
. | TRBJ2-3 | TRBV7-2 | TRBD2 | CASSLAAGGDTDTQYF | TGTGCCAGCAGCTTAGCGGCGGGGGGGGACACAGATACGCAGTATTTT
few | TRBJ1-6 | TRBV4-3 | . | CASSPRGWSSFGDNSPLHF | TGCGCCAGCAGCCCCCGAGGGTGGTCCTCATTCGGTGATAATTCACCCCTCCACTTT
few | TRBJ2-2 | TRBV12-3/TRBV12-4 | . | CASRPDPPMTGELFF | TGTGCCAGCAGGCCCGACCCTCCCATGACCGGGGAGCTGTTTTTT
few | TRBJ1-2 | TRBV4-1 | TRBD1 | CASSHGQGAIDGYTF | TGCGCCAGCAGCCACGGACAGGGGGCGATCGATGGCTACACCTTC
few | TRBJ2-3 | TRBV7-2 | TRBD2 | CASSPGLAGGPGAQYF | TGTGCCAGCAGCCCGGGACTAGCGGGGGGGCCGGGGGCGCAGTATTTT
. | TRBJ1-4 | TRBV24-1 | TRBD1 | CATSEFNRQGIATNEKLFF | TGTGCCACCAGTGAATTCAACAGACAGGGAATTGCAACTAATGAAAAACTGTTTTTT
few | TRBJ2-7 | TRBV18 | . | CASSPTGRDEQYF | TGTGCCAGCTCACCAACAGGGCGGGACGAGCAGTACTTC
few | TRBJ1-5 | TRBV12-3/TRBV12-4 | . | CASRSPIAGQPQHF | TGTGCCAGCAGATCCCCCATAGCGGGGCAGCCCCAGCATTTT